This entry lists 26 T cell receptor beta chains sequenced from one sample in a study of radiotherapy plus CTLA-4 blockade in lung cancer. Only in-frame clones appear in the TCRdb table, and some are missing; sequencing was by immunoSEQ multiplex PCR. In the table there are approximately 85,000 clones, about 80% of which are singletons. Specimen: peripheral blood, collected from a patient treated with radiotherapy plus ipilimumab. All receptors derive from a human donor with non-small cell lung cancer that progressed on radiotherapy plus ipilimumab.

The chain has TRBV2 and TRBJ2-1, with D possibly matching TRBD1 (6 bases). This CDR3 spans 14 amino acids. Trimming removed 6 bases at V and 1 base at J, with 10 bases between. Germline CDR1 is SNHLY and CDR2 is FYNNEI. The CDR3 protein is CASRPRGSYNEQFF. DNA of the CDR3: TGTGCCAGCAGGCCCAGGGGATCCTACAATGAGCAGTTCTTC.

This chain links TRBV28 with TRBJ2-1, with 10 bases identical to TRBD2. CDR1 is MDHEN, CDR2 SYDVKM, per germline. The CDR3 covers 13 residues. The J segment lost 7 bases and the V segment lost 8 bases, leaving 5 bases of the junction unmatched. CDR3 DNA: TGTGCCAGCCTCCTAGCGGGGGAAAATGAGCAGTTCTTC. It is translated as CASLLAGENEQFF.

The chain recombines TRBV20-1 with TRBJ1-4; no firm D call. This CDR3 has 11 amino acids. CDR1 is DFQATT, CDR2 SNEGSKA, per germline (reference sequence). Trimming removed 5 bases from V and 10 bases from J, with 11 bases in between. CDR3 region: CSAPQTRKLFF. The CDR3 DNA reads TGCAGTGCTCCCCAGACCAGAAAACTGTTTTTT.

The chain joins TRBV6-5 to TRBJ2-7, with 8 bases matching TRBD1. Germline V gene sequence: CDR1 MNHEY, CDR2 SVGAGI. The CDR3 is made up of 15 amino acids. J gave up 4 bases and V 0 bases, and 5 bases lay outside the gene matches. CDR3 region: CASSYSQGAGYEQYF. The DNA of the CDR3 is TGTGCCAGCAGTTACTCCCAGGGGGCCGGGTACGAGCAGTACTTC.

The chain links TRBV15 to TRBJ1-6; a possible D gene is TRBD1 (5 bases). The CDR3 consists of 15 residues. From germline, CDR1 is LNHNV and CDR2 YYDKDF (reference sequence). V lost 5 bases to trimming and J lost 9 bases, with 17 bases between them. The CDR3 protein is CATSAGPIVSSPLHF. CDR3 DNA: TGTGCCACCAGCGCGGGACCGATTGTAAGTTCACCCCTCCACTTT.

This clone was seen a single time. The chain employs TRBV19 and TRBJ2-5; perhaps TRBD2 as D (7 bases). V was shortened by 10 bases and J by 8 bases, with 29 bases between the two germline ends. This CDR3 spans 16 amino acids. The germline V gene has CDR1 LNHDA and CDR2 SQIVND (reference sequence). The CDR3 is CATTTPVGRGAKTQYF. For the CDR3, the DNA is TGTGCCACCACGACTCCGGTAGGGAGGGGGGCAAAAACCCAGTACTTC.

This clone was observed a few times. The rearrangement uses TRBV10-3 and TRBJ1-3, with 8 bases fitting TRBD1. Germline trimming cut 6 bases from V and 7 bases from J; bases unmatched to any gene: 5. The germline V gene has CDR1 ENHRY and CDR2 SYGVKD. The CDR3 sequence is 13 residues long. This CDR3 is CAISGQGGNTIYF. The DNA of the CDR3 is TGTGCCATCAGCGGACAGGGTGGGAACACCATATATTTT.

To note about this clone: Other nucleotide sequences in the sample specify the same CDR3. Here the CDR3 DNA reads TGTGCCAGCTCACCTAATCAAGAGACCCAGTACTTC. It codes for CASSPNQETQYF. V gene TRBV18 combines with J gene TRBJ2-5; D is undetermined. The V end was cut by 3 bases, the J end by 2 bases, with 4 bases between. CDR3 size: 12 residues. Per the germline V gene, CDR1 is KGHSH and CDR2 is LQKENI.

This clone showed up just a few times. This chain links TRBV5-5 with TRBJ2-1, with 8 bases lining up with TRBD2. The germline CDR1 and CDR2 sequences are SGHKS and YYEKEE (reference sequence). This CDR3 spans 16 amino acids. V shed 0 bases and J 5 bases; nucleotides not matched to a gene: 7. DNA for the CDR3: TGTGCCAGCAGCTTGGTTCTAGCGGGTTCAGACAATGAGCAGTTCTTC. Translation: CASSLVLAGSDNEQFF. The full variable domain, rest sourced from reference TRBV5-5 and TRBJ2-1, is DAGVTQSPTHLIKTRGQQVTLRCSPISGHKSVSWYQQVLGQGPQFIFQYYEKEERGRGNFPDRFSARQFPNYSSELNVNALLLGDSALYLCASSLVLAGSDNEQFFGPGTRLTVL.

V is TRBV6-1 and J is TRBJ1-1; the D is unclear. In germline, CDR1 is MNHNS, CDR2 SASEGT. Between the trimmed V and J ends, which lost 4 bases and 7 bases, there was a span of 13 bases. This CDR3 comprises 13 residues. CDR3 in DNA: TGTGCCAGCAGTGTTGTAGCCCCAAATGAAGCTTTCTTT. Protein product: CASSVVAPNEAFF.

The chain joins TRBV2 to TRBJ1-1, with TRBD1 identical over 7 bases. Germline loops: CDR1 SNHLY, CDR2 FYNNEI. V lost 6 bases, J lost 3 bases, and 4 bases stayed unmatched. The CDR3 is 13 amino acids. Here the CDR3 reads CASRDTGDTEAFF. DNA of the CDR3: TGTGCCAGCAGAGATACAGGGGACACTGAAGCTTTCTTT.

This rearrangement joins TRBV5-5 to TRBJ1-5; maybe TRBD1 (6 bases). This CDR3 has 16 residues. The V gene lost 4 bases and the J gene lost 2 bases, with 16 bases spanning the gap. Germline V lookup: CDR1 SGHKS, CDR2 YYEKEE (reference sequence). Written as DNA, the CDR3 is TGTGCCAGCAGCAAGACAGGAGGGGGGGGCAATCAGCCCCAGCATTTT. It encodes CASSKTGGGGNQPQHF.

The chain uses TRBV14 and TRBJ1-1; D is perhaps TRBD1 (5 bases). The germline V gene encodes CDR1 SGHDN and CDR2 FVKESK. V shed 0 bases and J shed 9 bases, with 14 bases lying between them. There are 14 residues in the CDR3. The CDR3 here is CASSQEAGPIKAFF. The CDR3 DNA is TGTGCCAGCAGCCAAGAGGCAGGGCCTATTAAAGCTTTCTTT.

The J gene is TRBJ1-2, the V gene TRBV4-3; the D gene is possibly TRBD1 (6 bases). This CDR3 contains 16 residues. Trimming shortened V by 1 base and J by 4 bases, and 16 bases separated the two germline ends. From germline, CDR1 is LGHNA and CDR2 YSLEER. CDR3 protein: CASSQADDRFFYGYTF. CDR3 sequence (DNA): TGCGCCAGCAGCCAAGCCGATGACAGGTTTTTCTATGGCTACACCTTC.

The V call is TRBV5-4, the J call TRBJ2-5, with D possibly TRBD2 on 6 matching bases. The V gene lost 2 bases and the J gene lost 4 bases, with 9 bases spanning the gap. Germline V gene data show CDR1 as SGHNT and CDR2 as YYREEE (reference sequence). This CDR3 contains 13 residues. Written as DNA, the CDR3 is TGTGCCAGCAGCTTTATGGGGGGAGAGACCCAGTACTTC. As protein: CASSFMGGETQYF. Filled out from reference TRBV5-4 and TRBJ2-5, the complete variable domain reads ETGVTQSPTHLIKTRGQQVTLRCSSQSGHNTVSWYQQALGQGPQFIFQYYREEENGRGNFPPRFSGLQFPNYSSELNVNALELDDSALYLCASSFMGGETQYFGPGTRLLVL.

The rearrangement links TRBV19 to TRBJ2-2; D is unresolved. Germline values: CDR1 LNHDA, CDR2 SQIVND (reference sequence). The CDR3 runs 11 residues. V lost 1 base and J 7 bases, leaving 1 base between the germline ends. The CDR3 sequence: CASSIVGELFF. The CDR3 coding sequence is TGTGCCAGTAGTATAGTCGGGGAGCTGTTTTTT. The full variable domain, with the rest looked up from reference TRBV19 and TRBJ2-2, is DGGITQSPKYLFRKEGQNVTLSCEQNLNHDAMYWYRQDPGQGLRLIYYSQIVNDFQKGDIAEGYSVSREKKESFPLTVTSAQKNPTAFYLCASSIVGELFFGEGSRLTVL.

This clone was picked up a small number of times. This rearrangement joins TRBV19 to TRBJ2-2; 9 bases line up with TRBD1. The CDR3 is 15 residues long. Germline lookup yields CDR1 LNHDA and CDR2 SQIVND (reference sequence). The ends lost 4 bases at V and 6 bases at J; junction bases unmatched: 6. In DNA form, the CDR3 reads TGTGCCAGTAGTAGGGGACAGGGTCTCCCCGGGGAGCTGTTTTTT. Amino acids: CASSRGQGLPGELFF.

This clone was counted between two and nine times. For the CDR3, the DNA is TGTGCCAGCAGTTACTCAGGGAGTTCACCCCTCCACTTT. It specifies CASSYSGSSPLHF. This chain joins TRBV6-6 and TRBJ1-6; D ambiguous. Germline-derived CDR1 and CDR2 are MNHNY and SVGAGI (reference sequence). V gave up 0 bases and J gave up 9 bases, with 6 bases separating them. This CDR3 spans 13 amino acids.

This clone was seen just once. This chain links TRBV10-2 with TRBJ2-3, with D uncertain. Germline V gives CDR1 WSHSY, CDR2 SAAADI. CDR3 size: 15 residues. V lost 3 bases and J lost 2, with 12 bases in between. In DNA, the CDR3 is TGCGCCAGCAGTGATGCGTGGCCGTACACAGATACGCAGTATTTT. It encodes CASSDAWPYTDTQYF.

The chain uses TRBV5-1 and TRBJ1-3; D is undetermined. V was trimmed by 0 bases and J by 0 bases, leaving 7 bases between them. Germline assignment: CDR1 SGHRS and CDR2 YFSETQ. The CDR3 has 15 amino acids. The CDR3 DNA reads TGCGCCAGCAGCTTGGGGCAGGTCTCTGGAAACACCATATATTTT. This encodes CASSLGQVSGNTIYF.

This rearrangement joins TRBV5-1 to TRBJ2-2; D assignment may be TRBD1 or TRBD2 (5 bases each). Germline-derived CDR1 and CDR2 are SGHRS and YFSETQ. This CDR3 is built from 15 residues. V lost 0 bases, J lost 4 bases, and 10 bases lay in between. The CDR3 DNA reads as TGCGCCAGCAGCTTGGGGGGGATGTTCACCGGGGAGCTGTTTTTT. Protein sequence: CASSLGGMFTGELFF.

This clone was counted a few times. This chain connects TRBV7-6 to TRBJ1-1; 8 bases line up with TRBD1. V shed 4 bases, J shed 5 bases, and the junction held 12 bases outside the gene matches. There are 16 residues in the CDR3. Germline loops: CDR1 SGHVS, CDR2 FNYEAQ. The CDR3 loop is CASSSTGGGLDTEAFF. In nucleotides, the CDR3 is TGTGCCAGCAGCTCTACAGGGGGGGGGCTGGATACTGAAGCTTTCTTT. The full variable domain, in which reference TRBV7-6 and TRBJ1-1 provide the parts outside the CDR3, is GAGVSQSPRYKVTKRGQDVALRCDPISGHVSLYWYRQALGQGPEFLTYFNYEAQQDKSGLPNDRFSAERPEGSISTLTIQRTEQRDSAMYRCASSSTGGGLDTEAFFGQGTRLTVV.

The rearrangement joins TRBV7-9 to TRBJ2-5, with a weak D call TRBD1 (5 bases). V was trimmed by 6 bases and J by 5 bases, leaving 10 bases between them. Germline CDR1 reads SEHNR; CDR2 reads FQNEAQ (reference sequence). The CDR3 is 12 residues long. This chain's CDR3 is CASRGSGETQYF. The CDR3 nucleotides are TGTGCCAGCAGGGGGTCAGGGGAGACCCAGTACTTC.

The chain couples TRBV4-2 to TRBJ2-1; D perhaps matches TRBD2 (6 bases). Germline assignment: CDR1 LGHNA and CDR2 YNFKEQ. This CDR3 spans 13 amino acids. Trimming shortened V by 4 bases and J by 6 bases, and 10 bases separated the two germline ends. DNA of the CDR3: TGTGCCAGCAGCCTTGGGCGGGGCAATGAGCAGTTCTTC. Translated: CASSLGRGNEQFF.

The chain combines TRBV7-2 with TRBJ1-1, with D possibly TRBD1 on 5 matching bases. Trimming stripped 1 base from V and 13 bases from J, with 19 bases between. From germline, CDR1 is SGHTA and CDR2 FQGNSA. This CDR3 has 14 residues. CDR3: CASSLDWNQGMGFF. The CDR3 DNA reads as TGTGCCAGCAGCTTAGATTGGAACCAGGGTATGGGTTTCTTT.

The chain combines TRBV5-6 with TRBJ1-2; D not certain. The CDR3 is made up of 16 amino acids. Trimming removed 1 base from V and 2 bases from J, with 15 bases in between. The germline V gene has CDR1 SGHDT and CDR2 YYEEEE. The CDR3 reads CASSLKGRPVNYGYTF. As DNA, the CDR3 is TGTGCCAGCAGCTTGAAGGGCAGGCCCGTCAACTATGGCTACACCTTC.